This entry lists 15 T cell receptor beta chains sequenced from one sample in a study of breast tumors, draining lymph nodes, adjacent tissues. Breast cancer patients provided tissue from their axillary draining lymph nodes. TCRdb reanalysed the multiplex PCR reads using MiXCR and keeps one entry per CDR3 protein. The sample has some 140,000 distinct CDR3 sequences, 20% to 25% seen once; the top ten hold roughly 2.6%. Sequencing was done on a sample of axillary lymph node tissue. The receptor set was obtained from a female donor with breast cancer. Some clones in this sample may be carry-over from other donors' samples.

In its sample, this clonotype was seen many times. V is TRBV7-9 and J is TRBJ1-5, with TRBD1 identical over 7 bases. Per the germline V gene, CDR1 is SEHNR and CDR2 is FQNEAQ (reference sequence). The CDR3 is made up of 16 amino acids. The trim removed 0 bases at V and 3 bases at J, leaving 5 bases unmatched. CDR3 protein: CASSLAGGASNQPQHF. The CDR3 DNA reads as TGTGCCAGCAGCTTAGCAGGGGGCGCATCCAATCAGCCCCAGCATTTT.

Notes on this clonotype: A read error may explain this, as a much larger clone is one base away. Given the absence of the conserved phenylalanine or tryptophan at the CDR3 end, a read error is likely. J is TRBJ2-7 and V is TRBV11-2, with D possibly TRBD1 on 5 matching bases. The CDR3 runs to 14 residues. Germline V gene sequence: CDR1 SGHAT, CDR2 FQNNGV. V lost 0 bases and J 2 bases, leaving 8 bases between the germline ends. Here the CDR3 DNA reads TGTGCCAGCAGCTTAGAAGGGGCCACCTACGAGCAGTACCTC. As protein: CASSLEGATYEQYL.

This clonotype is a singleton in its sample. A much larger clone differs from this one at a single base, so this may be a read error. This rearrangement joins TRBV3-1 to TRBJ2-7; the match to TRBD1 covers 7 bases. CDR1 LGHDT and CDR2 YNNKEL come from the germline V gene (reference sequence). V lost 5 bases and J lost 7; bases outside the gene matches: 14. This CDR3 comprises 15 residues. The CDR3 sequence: CASSSRGPGVGEQYF. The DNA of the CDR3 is TGTGCCAGCAGCTCAAGGGGGCCAGGGGTGGGGGAGCAGTACTTC.

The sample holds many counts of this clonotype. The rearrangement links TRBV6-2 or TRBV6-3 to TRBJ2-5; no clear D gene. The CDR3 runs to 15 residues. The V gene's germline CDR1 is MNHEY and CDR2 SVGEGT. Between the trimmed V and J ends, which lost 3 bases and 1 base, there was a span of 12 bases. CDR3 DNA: TGTGCCAGCAGTTATGAGTGGATAGCCCAAGAGACCCAGTACTTC. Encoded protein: CASSYEWIAQETQYF.

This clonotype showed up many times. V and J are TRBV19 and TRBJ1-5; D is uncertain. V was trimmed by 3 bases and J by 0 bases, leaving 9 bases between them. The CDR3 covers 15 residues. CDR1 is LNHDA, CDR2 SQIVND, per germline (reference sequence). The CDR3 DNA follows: TGTGCCAGTAGTATGGAGCAGTTTAGCAATCAGCCCCAGCATTTT. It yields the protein CASSMEQFSNQPQHF.

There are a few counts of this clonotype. This CDR3 reads CATSVPETRTQRHNQPQHF. The CDR3 DNA reads as TGTGCCACCAGTGTTCCCGAAACCCGGACCCAGCGGCACAATCAGCCCCAGCATTTT. V is TRBV24-1 and J is TRBJ1-5; D is undetermined. Trimming removed 5 bases from V and 3 bases from J, with 25 bases in between. The germline V gene encodes CDR1 KGHDR and CDR2 SFDVKD. This CDR3 has 19 residues.

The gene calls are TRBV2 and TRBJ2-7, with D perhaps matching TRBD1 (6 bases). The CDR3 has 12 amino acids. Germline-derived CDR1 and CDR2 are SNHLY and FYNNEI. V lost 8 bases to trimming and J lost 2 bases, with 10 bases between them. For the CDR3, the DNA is TGTGCCAGCCTCAGGGGAGCCTACGAGCAGTACTTC. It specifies CASLRGAYEQYF.

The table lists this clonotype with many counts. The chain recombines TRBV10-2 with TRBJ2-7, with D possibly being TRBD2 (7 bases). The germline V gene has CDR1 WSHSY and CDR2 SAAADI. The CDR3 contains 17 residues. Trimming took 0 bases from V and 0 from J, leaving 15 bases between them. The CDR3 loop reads CASSESGASGSSYEQYF. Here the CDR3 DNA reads TGCGCCAGCAGTGAGTCGGGGGCTAGCGGTAGCTCCTACGAGCAGTACTTC.

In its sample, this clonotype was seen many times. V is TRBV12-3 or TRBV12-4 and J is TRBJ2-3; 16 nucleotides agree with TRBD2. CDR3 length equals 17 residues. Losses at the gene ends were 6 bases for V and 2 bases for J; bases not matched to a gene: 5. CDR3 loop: CASRGTSGGEITDTQYF. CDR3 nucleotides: TGTGCCAGCAGGGGGACTAGCGGGGGGGAAATCACAGATACGCAGTATTTT.

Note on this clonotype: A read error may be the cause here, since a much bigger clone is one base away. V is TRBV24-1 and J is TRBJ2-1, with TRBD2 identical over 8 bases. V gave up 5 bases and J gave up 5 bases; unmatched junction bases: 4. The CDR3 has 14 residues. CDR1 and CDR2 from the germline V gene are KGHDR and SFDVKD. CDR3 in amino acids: CATSVAGCNNEQFF. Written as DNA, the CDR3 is TGTGCCACCAGTGTAGCGGGATGTAACAATGAGCAGTTCTTC.

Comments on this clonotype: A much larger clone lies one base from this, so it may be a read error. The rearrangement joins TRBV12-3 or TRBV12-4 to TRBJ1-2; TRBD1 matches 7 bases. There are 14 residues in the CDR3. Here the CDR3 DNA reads TGTGACAGCAGTTCGAAGAAGGGGGCGGGGGGCTACACCTTC. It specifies CDSSSKKGAGGYTF.

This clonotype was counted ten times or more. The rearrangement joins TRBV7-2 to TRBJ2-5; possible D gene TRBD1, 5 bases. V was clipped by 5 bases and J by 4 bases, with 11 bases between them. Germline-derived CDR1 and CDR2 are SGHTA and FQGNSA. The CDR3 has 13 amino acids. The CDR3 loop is CASSPDILETQYF. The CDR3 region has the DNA TGTGCCAGCAGCCCGGACATTTTAGAGACCCAGTACTTC.

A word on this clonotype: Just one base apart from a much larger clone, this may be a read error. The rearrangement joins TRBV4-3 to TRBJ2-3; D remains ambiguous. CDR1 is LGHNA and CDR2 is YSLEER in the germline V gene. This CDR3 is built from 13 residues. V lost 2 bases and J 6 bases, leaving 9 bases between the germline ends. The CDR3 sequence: CASSQILRDTQYF. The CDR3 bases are TGCGCCAGCAGCCAAATACTAAGGGATACGCAGTATTTT.

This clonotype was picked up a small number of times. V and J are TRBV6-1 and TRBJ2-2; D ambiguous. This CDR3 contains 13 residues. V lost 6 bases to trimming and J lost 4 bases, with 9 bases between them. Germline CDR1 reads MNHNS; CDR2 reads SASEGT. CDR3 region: CASRRQTTGELFF. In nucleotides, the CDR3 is TGTGCCAGCAGACGACAAACCACCGGGGAGCTGTTTTTT.

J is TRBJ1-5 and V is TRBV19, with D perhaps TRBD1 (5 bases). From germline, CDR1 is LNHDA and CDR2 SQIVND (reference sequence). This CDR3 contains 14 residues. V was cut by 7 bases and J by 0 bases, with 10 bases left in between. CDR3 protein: CASKTAYSNQPQHF. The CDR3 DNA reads TGTGCCAGTAAGACAGCCTATAGCAATCAGCCCCAGCATTTT.